This T cell receptor beta chain was recorded in a study of cytomegalovirus exposure and HLA in healthy donors. Researchers ran the PCR with 60 Vbeta and 13 Jbeta primers. Sequenced by immunoSEQ multiplex PCR; TCRdb stores in-frame clones only, minus some. This sample's clone table lists 200,000 or so clones. Study conclusions and caveats: The classifier, whose performance was assessed in both the original and validation cohorts, reportedly diagnosed cytomegalovirus status with high specificity and sensitivity.

Turning to this clone: Its antigen remains unknown.

Source material: PBMCs. This receptor was obtained from a girl aged 2-9 years in good health and CMV-seropositive.

Written as DNA, the CDR3 is TGTGCCAGTACCATACCGGGACTAGGGGCGGCCGGGGAGCTGTTTTTT. This sequence encodes CASTIPGLGAAGELFF. The chain employs TRBV19 and TRBJ2-2; 8 bases map to TRBD2. There are 16 residues in the CDR3. J was trimmed by 6 bases and V by 7 bases; bases with no gene match: 13. Germline CDR1 and CDR2: LNHDA and SQIVND (reference sequence).